This is a list of T cell receptor beta chains from one sample in a study of radiation and T cells in renal cell carcinoma. Only in-frame clones appear in the TCRdb table, and some are missing; sequencing was by immunoSEQ multiplex PCR. The table has approximately 18,000 clones, approximately 62% seen once. Sequenced material: tumor tissue, taken from a patient whose treatment included radiotherapy and nephrectomy. The receptors shown here come from a woman between 65 and 79 years old with renal cell carcinoma. The CDR3 runs from the conserved cysteine through the conserved F or W. A D gene is named only where the DNA matches it firmly. Expanded clones get a size class; other rows say once, few or many, or leave the size out.

J | D | size | V | length | CDR3 | DNA
TRBJ1-3 | - | few | TRBV21-1 | 15 | CASSKVADGGNTIYF | TGTGCCAGCAGCAAAGTGGCGGATGGTGGAAACACCATATATTTT
TRBJ1-5 | - | - | TRBV5-4 | 13 | CASSRDTNQPQHF | TGTGCCAGCAGCAGGGACACCAATCAGCCCCAGCATTTT
TRBJ2-5 | TRBD2 | - | TRBV7-2 | 15 | CASSLVAGVEETQYF | TGTGCCAGCAGCTTAGTGGCGGGGGTCGAAGAGACCCAGTACTTC
TRBJ1-5 | TRBD1 | - | TRBV2 | 13 | CASKGQGREPQHF | TGTGCCAGCAAGGGACAGGGGAGGGAGCCCCAGCATTTT
TRBJ2-7 | - | - | TRBV27 | 14 | CASSFKNMGEEQYF | TGTGCCAGCAGTTTTAAAAATATGGGGGAAGAGCAGTACTTC
TRBJ1-2 | - | few | TRBV5-4 | 13 | CASSTGDGHGYTF | TGTGCCAGCAGCACCGGGGATGGGCATGGCTACACCTTC
TRBJ2-5 | TRBD2 | - | TRBV9 | 17 | CASSPDVQRGGKETQYF | TGTGCCAGCAGCCCAGACGTCCAGCGGGGGGGCAAAGAGACCCAGTACTTC
TRBJ2-6 | - | few | TRBV7-9 | 11 | CASSQRNVLTF | TGTGCCAGCAGCCAACGTAACGTCCTGACTTTC
TRBJ1-5 | TRBD1 | medium-sized | TRBV28 | 16 | CASSPRTGWSNQPQHF | TGTGCCAGCAGTCCGCGGACAGGATGGAGCAATCAGCCCCAGCATTTT
TRBJ1-1 | TRBD1 | - | TRBV30 | 14 | CAWSESGQGPSAFF | TGTGCCTGGAGTGAATCAGGACAGGGCCCCTCAGCTTTCTTT
TRBJ2-2 | TRBD1 | - | TRBV2 | 15 | CASRPGQGYTGELFF | TGTGCCAGCAGGCCGGGACAGGGTTACACCGGGGAGCTGTTTTTT
TRBJ2-2 | - | few | TRBV5-1 | 14 | CASSLKGNTGELFF | TGCGCCAGCAGCTTAAAAGGAAACACCGGGGAGCTGTTTTTT
TRBJ2-4 | - | - | TRBV6-6 | 16 | CASSRGAGWLANIQYF | TGTGCCAGCAGTCGAGGCGCGGGGTGGCTGGCAAACATTCAGTACTTC
TRBJ2-4 | - | - | TRBV11-3 | 16 | CASSLPGAQAKNIQYF | TGTGCCAGCAGCTTACCCGGGGCTCAAGCCAAAAACATTCAGTACTTC
TRBJ2-1 | - | - | TRBV7-9 | 14 | CASSLSGFYNEQFF | TGTGCCAGCAGCTTATCGGGCTTCTACAATGAGCAGTTCTTC
TRBJ2-7 | - | - | TRBV30 | 13 | CAWRIQGTRLKYF | TGTGCCTGGAGAATTCAGGGAACTCGGTTGAAGTACTTC
TRBJ2-2 | - | - | TRBV6-4 | 14 | CASSSNTGSGELFF | TGTGCCAGCAGTTCAAACACAGGGTCCGGGGAGCTGTTTTTT
TRBJ2-3 | - | - | TRBV29-1 | 15 | CSVVTGGTGTDTQYF | TGCAGCGTGGTGACAGGAGGGACCGGCACAGATACGCAGTATTTT
TRBJ1-4 | - | - | TRBV30 | 13 | CAWSWETNKKLFF | TGTGCCTGGAGCTGGGAGACTAATAAAAAACTGTTTTTT
TRBJ2-6 | - | few | TRBV2 | 16 | CASRSHSASGANVLTF | TGTGCCAGCAGATCTCACAGCGCCTCTGGGGCCAACGTCCTGACTTTC
TRBJ2-5 | TRBD2 | - | TRBV11-2 | 15 | CASSLVGGGRETQYF | TGTGCCAGCAGCTTAGTAGGCGGGGGTCGGGAGACCCAGTACTTC
TRBJ2-2 | TRBD2 | - | TRBV7-9 | 19 | CASSLGLAGGPSNTGELFF | TGTGCCAGCAGCTTAGGACTAGCGGGGGGCCCTTCGAACACCGGGGAGCTGTTTTTT
TRBJ2-6 | - | - | TRBV18 | 16 | CASSPPGDSGANVLTF | TGTGCCAGCTCACCTCCGGGGGACTCTGGGGCCAACGTCCTGACTTTC
TRBJ2-2 | TRBD2 | - | TRBV2 | 16 | CASSPTAGGNTGELFF | TGTGCCAGCAGTCCTACGGCGGGGGGGAACACCGGGGAGCTGTTTTTT
TRBJ1-2 | - | - | TRBV15 | 15 | CATSREARANYGYTF | TGTGCCACCAGCAGAGAAGCCAGGGCCAACTATGGCTACACCTTC
TRBJ2-7 | TRBD1 | few | TRBV5-1 | 13 | CASRPDRAYEQYF | TGCGCCAGCAGACCGGACAGGGCCTACGAGCAGTACTTC
TRBJ2-7 | - | few | TRBV5-4 | 13 | CASSLLQGNEQYF | TGTGCCAGCAGCTTGCTACAGGGAAACGAGCAGTACTTC
TRBJ1-5 | TRBD1 | - | TRBV5-8 | 14 | CARAGGESNQPQHF | TGTGCCAGAGCAGGGGGCGAAAGCAATCAGCCCCAGCATTTT
TRBJ1-2 | - | - | TRBV7-8 | 13 | CASGLMGPSGYTF | TGTGCCAGCGGCCTAATGGGGCCGAGTGGCTACACCTTC
TRBJ2-4 | - | - | TRBV11-2 | 11 | CASSRNNIQYF | TGTGCCAGCAGCCGTAATAACATTCAGTACTTC
TRBJ1-2 | - | - | TRBV29-1 | 12 | CSVDEGYYGYTF | TGCAGCGTTGATGAGGGCTACTATGGCTACACCTTC
TRBJ2-1 | - | - | TRBV30 | 14 | CAWSVLGVGNEQFF | TGTGCCTGGAGTGTACTAGGGGTAGGGAATGAGCAGTTCTTC
TRBJ2-7 | - | - | TRBV6-4 | 12 | CASGGSSYEQYF | TGTGCCAGCGGGGGCTCCTCCTACGAGCAGTACTTC
TRBJ2-7 | - | few | TRBV7-8 | 13 | CASSSEDSYEQYF | TGTGCCAGCAGCTCGGAGGACTCCTACGAGCAGTACTTC
TRBJ2-5 | - | - | TRBV6-1 | 16 | CASSDLGLPFGETQYF | TGTGCCAGCAGTGACCTCGGGCTTCCTTTCGGAGAGACCCAGTACTTC